This T cell receptor beta chain was obtained from a study of read filtering for tumor transcriptome and immune sequencing. About the research overall: DNase treatment preceded whole-transcriptome library preparation.

This library used about 400 ng RNA and molecular barcoded adaptors spanning alpha/delta and beta/gamma chains. MiXCR was run by TCRdb on the reads, yielding one entry per CDR3 protein. The sample includes around 40,000 distinct CDR3 sequences, about an eighth of them seen just once. This clonotype was found many times. After removal of 1 base from V and 8 bases from J, the junction contained 5 bases not matched to a gene. The CDR3 spans 15 residues. The V gene's germline CDR1 is LGHDT and CDR2 YNNKEL (reference sequence). Specimen: a population of CD138-negative cells sorted from bone marrow. The chain couples TRBV3-1 to TRBJ1-6; 7 nucleotides align to TRBD1. This receptor was taken from a donor at least 40 years old with multiple myeloma. The CDR3 loop is CASSQAQGRDSPLHF. DNA for the CDR3: TGTGCCAGCAGCCAAGCACAGGGGAGGGATTCACCCCTCCACTTT.